The 10 T cell receptor beta chains below come from one sample, sequenced in a study of T cell therapy after organ transplantation. Documented time point: 4-8 weeks after completion of therapy. Sequencing was performed with immunoSEQ multiplex PCR; in TCRdb, only in-frame clones are kept and a portion is missing. The table has 6,000 or so clones, roughly 74% seen once; the top ten hold about 30%. The antigens these receptors bind are not known. The sequencing used CD8+ T cells from blood, collected after autologous CMV-specific T cell therapy. All receptors derive from a human patient who had received a solid organ transplant and had CMV disease. Some T cells here may be from the graft donor.

The J gene is TRBJ2-7, the V gene TRBV6-5, with D hard to call. Trimming left V 7 bases short and J 3 bases short, with 16 bases between. This CDR3 has 14 amino acids. Germline CDR1 is MNHEY and CDR2 is SVGAGI. CDR3 residues: CASNHPGPNYEQYF. For the CDR3, the DNA is TGTGCCAGCAACCACCCGGGCCCTAACTACGAGCAGTACTTC.

The gene calls are TRBV4-1 and TRBJ2-7; D is undetermined. The CDR3 is 15 amino acids. V dropped 1 base and J dropped 1 base, with 11 bases sitting between them. CDR1 is MGHRA, CDR2 YSYEKL, per germline. CDR3 region: CASSQAHQNSYEQYF. As DNA, the CDR3 is TGCGCCAGCAGCCAAGCACACCAAAATTCCTACGAGCAGTACTTC.

This sequence joins TRBV4-3 and TRBJ2-7; D unclear. The ends were cut back, 0 bases at V and 0 bases at J, with 9 bases in the middle. CDR3 length: 15 amino acids. Germline V CDR1 and CDR2: LGHNA, YSLEER. CDR3 in DNA: TGCGCCAGCAGCCAAGATCGCGACTTCTCCTACGAGCAGTACTTC. Translation gives CASSQDRDFSYEQYF.

The CDR3 bases are TGTGCCTGGAGTGTGACCACCGGGGAGCTGTTTTTT. As protein: CAWSVTTGELFF. The rearrangement uses TRBV30 and TRBJ2-2, with D unresolved. The CDR3 totals 12 residues. CDR1 and CDR2 from the germline V gene are GTSNPN and SVGIG (reference sequence). Trimming stripped 0 bases from V and 4 bases from J, with 3 bases between.

This clone showed up just once. The chain has TRBV4-3 and TRBJ2-3; D might be TRBD2 (5 bases). V was clipped by 0 bases and J by 2 bases, with 15 bases between them. From germline, CDR1 is LGHNA and CDR2 YSLEER. The CDR3 length is 17 residues. The CDR3 DNA reads as TGCGCCAGCAGCCAAGATCACCAGCGGCTAGTCACAGATACGCAGTATTTT. Translated: CASSQDHQRLVTDTQYF.

About this clone itself: A much larger clone differs by one base, so this may be a read error. This rearrangement joins TRBV7-2 to TRBJ2-7, with unresolved D. Germline assignment: CDR1 SGHTA and CDR2 FQGNSA. The V gene lost 5 bases and the J gene lost 0 bases, with 8 bases spanning the gap. The CDR3 is made up of 13 amino acids. The CDR3 here is CASSPTYSYEQYF. The CDR3 nucleotides read TGTGCCAGCAGCCCAACCTACTCCTACGAGCAGTACTTC.

The V call is TRBV27, the J call TRBJ2-7, with D tentatively TRBD2 (5 bases). CDR3 length equals 14 residues. The V gene lost 2 bases and the J gene lost 1 base, with 9 bases spanning the gap. Looked up from germline, CDR1 is MNHEY and CDR2 is SMNVEV (reference sequence). CDR3 sequence reads: CASSLMRTSYEQYF. The CDR3 coding sequence is TGTGCCAGCAGTTTAATGCGGACTTCCTACGAGCAGTACTTC.

The chain uses TRBV7-9 and TRBJ2-1, with TRBD2 identical over 14 bases. From germline, CDR1 is SEHNR and CDR2 FQNEAQ (reference sequence). The V gene end was trimmed by 5 bases and the J gene end by 8 bases; junction bases not matched to a gene: 8. CDR3 length: 16 residues. CDR3 nucleotides: TGTGCCAGCAGCACGAAGACTAGCGGGAGGGGGGATGAGCAGTTCTTC. It is translated as CASSTKTSGRGDEQFF.

The J gene is TRBJ2-7, the V gene TRBV2; maybe TRBD1 (5 bases). This CDR3 region has 13 residues. The germline gives CDR1 SNHLY, CDR2 FYNNEI. V lost 3 bases, J lost 2 bases, and 8 bases lay in between. This CDR3 is CASSETDTYEQYF. CDR3 in DNA: TGTGCCAGCAGTGAGACGGACACCTACGAGCAGTACTTC.

V is TRBV6-1 and J is TRBJ1-2, with TRBD1 matching over 7 bases. Germline loops: CDR1 MNHNS, CDR2 SASEGT. J was trimmed by 3 bases and V by 2 bases; bases with no gene match: 6. The CDR3 length is 15 residues. The CDR3 reads CASSELEGAHYGYTF. DNA of the CDR3: TGTGCCAGCAGTGAATTGGAGGGGGCCCACTATGGCTACACCTTC.